A single sample is the source of the 18 T cell receptor beta chains below, sequenced in a study of monozygotic twins with inflammatory bowel disease. One entry per CDR3 protein, without DNA, is what TCRdb gives after re-calling the 5' RACE reads. The sample data list more than 350,000 distinct CDR3 sequences. The sequenced sample consisted of blood. Every receptor here comes from a human donor with ulcerative colitis or Crohn's disease, or a healthy co-twin of an affected twin (not recorded which).

The chain combines TRBV25-1 with TRBJ2-7; the TCRdb D gene call, TRBD1, has no DNA to confirm it. Germline CDR1 MGHDK, CDR2 SYGVNS. The CDR3 totals 15 residues. CDR3 amino acids: CASSGYRDTAYEQYF.

The chain combines TRBV6-2 or TRBV6-3 with TRBJ1-5; TCRdb lists TRBD1, though no DNA is available to test this call. Germline-derived CDR1 and CDR2 are MNHEY and SVGEGT. This CDR3 contains 14 residues. The chain's CDR3 is CASSSQGFYQPQHF.

This rearrangement joins TRBV7-6 to TRBJ1-1. The CDR3 spans 14 residues. Germline V gene sequence: CDR1 SGHVS, CDR2 FNYEAQ. The CDR3 sequence: CASSLVGWNTEAFF.

The V and J genes are TRBV28 and TRBJ2-7; absent DNA, TCRdb's TRBD2 call cannot be checked. Germline V gene sequence: CDR1 MDHEN, CDR2 SYDVKM. The CDR3 totals 15 residues. The CDR3: CASSPLGSGLYEQYF.

This chain uses TRBV7-3 with TRBJ2-3; TCRdb proposes TRBD1, but this gene call is untestable without DNA. Germline V gene lookup returns CDR1 SGHTA and CDR2 FQGTGA. This CDR3 spans 15 amino acids. The CDR3 spells CASSATDSSTDTQYF.

The chain uses TRBV7-6 and TRBJ2-1; TCRdb indicates TRBD2, and absent DNA this call remains unverified. This CDR3 contains 17 residues. Germline V CDR1 and CDR2: SGHVS, FNYEAQ. The CDR3 reads CASSSDTRTSGGNEQFF.

CDR3 residues: CSARDRKSYEQYF. The chain employs TRBV29-1 and TRBJ2-7; TCRdb reports TRBD1, a call that lacks DNA to check it against. CDR1 is SQVTM and CDR2 is ANQGSEA in the germline V gene. The CDR3 runs 13 residues.

The chain recombines TRBV10-3 with TRBJ2-7; TCRdb returns TRBD2, unconfirmable since there is no DNA. CDR3 length: 12 residues. The germline V gene has CDR1 ENHRY and CDR2 SYGVKD. The CDR3 here is CAISPAGYEQYF.

The gene calls are TRBV20-1 and TRBJ1-1; absent DNA, TCRdb's TRBD1 call cannot be checked. The CDR3 runs to 12 residues. Germline CDR1 reads DFQATT; CDR2 reads SNEGSKA (reference sequence). This chain's CDR3 is CSASGGDTEAFF.

V and J are TRBV29-1 and TRBJ1-1. CDR1 is SQVTM and CDR2 is ANQGSEA in the germline V gene. The CDR3 is made up of 14 amino acids. The CDR3 loop reads CSVAGVVLGSEAFF.

V gene TRBV29-1 combines with J gene TRBJ2-5. CDR3 length equals 14 residues. Germline-derived CDR1 and CDR2 are SQVTM and ANQGSEA. The CDR3 is CSVEDEGTWGTQYF.

The chain is built from TRBV6-1 and TRBJ2-3; TCRdb's D call, TRBD2, is unchecked because there is no DNA. Germline V lookup: CDR1 MNHNS, CDR2 SASEGT. The length of the CDR3 is 16 residues. The CDR3 is CASTARGGRGTDTQYF.

The chain carries TRBV7-9 and TRBJ1-2. Per germline, CDR1 SEHNR and CDR2 FQNEAQ (reference sequence). The CDR3 runs 13 residues. The CDR3 spells CAVGLGQAYGYTF.

The chain couples TRBV7-8 to TRBJ2-1. CDR3 length: 14 amino acids. Germline CDR1 is SGHVS and CDR2 is FQNEAQ. The CDR3 reads CASSLGGSINEQFF. Complete variable domain (other parts from reference TRBV7-8 and TRBJ2-1): GAGVSQSPRYKVAKRGQDVALRCDPISGHVSLFWYQQALGQGPEFLTYFQNEAQLDKSGLPSDRFFAERPEGSVSTLKIQRTQQEDSAVYLCASSLGGSINEQFFGPGTRLTVL.

This chain joins TRBV5-5 and TRBJ2-2. The CDR3 is 13 amino acids. Germline CDR1 reads SGHKS; CDR2 reads YYEKEE (reference sequence). CDR3: CASSPYSTGELFF.

The gene calls are TRBV7-2 and TRBJ2-5; the D call of TRBD1 rests on TCRdb alone, since no DNA is present to check it. Germline V gene lookup returns CDR1 SGHTA and CDR2 FQGNSA. The CDR3 loop spans 15 amino acids. CDR3 amino acids: CASSLGPHKMETQYF.

The gene calls are TRBV5-1 and TRBJ2-5. In germline, CDR1 is SGHRS, CDR2 YFSETQ. This CDR3 spans 14 amino acids. CDR3 protein: CASSYRRDQETQYF.

The chain employs TRBV7-8 and TRBJ2-3; with no DNA, the TCRdb D assignment of TRBD2 cannot be verified. This CDR3 contains 16 residues. Germline V gene lookup returns CDR1 SGHVS and CDR2 FQNEAQ. CDR3 amino acids: CASSLGAGVPTDTQYF.